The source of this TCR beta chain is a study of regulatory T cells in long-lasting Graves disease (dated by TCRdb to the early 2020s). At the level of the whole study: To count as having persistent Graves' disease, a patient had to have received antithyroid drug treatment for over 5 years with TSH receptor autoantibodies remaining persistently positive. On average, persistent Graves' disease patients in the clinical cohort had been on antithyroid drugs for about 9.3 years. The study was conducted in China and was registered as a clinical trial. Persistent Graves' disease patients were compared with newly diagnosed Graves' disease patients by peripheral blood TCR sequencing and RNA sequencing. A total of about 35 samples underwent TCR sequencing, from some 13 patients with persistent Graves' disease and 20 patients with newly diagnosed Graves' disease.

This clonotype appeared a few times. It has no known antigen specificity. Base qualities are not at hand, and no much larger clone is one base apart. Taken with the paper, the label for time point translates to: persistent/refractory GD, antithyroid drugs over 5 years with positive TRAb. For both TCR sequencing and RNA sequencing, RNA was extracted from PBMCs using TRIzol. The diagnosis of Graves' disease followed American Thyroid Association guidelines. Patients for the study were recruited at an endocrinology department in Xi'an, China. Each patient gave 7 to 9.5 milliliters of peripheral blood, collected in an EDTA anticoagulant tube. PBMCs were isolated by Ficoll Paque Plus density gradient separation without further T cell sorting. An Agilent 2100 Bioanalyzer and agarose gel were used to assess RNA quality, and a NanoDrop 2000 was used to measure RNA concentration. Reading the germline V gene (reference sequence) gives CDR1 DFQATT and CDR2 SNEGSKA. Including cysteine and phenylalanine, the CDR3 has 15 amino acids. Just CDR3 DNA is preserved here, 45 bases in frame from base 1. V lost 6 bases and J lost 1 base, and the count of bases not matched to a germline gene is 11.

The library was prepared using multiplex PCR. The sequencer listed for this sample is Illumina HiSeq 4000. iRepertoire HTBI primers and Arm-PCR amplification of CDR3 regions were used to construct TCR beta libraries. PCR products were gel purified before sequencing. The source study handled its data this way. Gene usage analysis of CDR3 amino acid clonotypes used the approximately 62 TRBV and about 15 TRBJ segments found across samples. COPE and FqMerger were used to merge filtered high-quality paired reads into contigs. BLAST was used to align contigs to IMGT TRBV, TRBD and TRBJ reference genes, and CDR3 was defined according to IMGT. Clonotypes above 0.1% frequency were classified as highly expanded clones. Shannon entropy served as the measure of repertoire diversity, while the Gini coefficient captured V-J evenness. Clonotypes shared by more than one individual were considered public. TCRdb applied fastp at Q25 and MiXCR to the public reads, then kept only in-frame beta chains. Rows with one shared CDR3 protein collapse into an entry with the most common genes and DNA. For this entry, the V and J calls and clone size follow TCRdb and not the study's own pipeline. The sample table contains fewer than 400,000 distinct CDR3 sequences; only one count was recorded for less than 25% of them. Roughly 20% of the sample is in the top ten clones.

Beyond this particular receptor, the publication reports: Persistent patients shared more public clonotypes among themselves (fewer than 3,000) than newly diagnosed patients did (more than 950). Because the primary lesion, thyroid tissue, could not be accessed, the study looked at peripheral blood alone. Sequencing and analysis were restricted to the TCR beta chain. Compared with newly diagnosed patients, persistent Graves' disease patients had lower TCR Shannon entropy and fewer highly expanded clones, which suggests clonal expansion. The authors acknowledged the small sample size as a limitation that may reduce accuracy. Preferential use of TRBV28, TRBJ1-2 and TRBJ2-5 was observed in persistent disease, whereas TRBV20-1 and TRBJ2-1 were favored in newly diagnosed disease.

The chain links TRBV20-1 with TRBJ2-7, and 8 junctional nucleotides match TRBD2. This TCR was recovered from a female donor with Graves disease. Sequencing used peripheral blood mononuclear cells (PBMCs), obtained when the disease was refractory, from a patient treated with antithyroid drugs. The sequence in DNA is TGCAGTGCACCTCCGGCTAGCGGGCCTTCCTACGAGCAGTACTTC. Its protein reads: CSAPPASGPSYEQYF.